The 11 T cell receptor beta chains given below trace back to one sample, sequenced in a study of shared clonotypes between healthy human individuals (dated by TCRdb to the early 2020s). Receptor amplification or capture employed the immunoSEQ multiplex PCR assay. In its TCRdb copy, this immuneACCESS table keeps in-frame sequences only and misses some clones. Where compared with another copy, unresolved V genes explain less than half of these, and the others have no known cause. The sample has a few million clones on record, nearly 97% of them singletons. Approximately 0.13% of the sample goes to the ten largest clones. Sequences were obtained from naive CD4+ T cells sorted from blood. The label giving this sample's cell subset or site can be read as: CD45RA+ positively selected. These TCRs come from a young man in good health.

In the case of this clone: The same CDR3 is also encoded by other DNA sequences in this sample. The V gene is TRBV10-3, the J gene TRBJ1-5; D is possibly TRBD1 (5 bases). The CDR3 runs to 13 residues. Trimming pared 3 bases from V and 6 bases from J, leaving 9 bases between. Germline V gene lookup returns CDR1 ENHRY and CDR2 SYGVKD. This CDR3 is CAISEDRSQPQHF. The CDR3 nucleotides are TGTGCCATCAGTGAAGACAGATCTCAGCCCCAGCATTTT.

The genes are TRBV28 and TRBJ1-1; TRBD1 might be the D (6 bases). The CDR3 covers 15 residues. Between the trimmed V and J ends, which lost 5 bases and 5 bases, there was a span of 18 bases. The germline V gene encodes CDR1 MDHEN and CDR2 SYDVKM. The CDR3 region is CASSPTLAGATEAFF. As DNA, the CDR3 is TGTGCCAGCAGTCCTACCCTGGCAGGGGCGACTGAAGCTTTCTTT.

The V call is TRBV5-1, the J call TRBJ1-6, with D tentatively TRBD1 (6 bases). This CDR3 spans 15 amino acids. Trimming shortened V by 4 bases and J by 11 bases, and 19 bases separated the two germline ends. In germline, CDR1 is SGHRS, CDR2 YFSETQ. CDR3 region: CASSETGGQTAPLHF. Written as DNA, the CDR3 is TGCGCCAGCAGCGAGACGGGGGGGCAGACTGCACCCCTCCACTTT.

This chain links TRBV29-1 with TRBJ1-1; D is uncertain. V dropped 0 bases and J dropped 1 base, with 9 bases sitting between them. This CDR3 has 14 residues. CDR1 is SQVTM and CDR2 is ANQGSEA in the germline V gene. The CDR3 reads CSVEEWEANTEAFF. As DNA, the CDR3 is TGCAGCGTTGAAGAGTGGGAGGCGAACACTGAAGCTTTCTTT.

The chain uses TRBV11-2 and TRBJ2-7, with TRBD1 matching 7 bases. Trimming at V came to 1 base and at J to 6 bases, leaving 3 bases not matched to a gene. CDR1 is SGHAT, CDR2 FQNNGV, per germline. The CDR3 spans 13 residues. For the CDR3, the DNA is TGTGCCAGCAGCTTAGGGACAGGTTCCGAGCAGTACTTC. Translating it yields CASSLGTGSEQYF.

This chain joins TRBV10-3 and TRBJ2-5, with unresolved D. This CDR3 has 11 amino acids. Per the germline V gene, CDR1 is ENHRY and CDR2 is SYGVKD. V lost 3 bases to trimming and J lost 9 bases, with 8 bases between them. Written as DNA, the CDR3 is TGTGCCATCAGTGAAGGGCGAGCCCAGTACTTC. This sequence encodes CAISEGRAQYF.

The chain recombines TRBV28 with TRBJ2-4; tentative D call: TRBD2 (7 bases). Germline CDR1 MDHEN, CDR2 SYDVKM. The V and J ends lost 2 bases and 8 bases respectively, with 13 bases between them. The CDR3 totals 14 residues. The CDR3 here is CASSLGGADDIQYF. In DNA form, the CDR3 reads TGTGCCAGCAGTTTAGGGGGGGCGGATGACATTCAGTACTTC.

The chain combines TRBV7-9 with TRBJ2-6; no clear D gene. The CDR3 has 16 amino acids. The germline CDR1 and CDR2 sequences are SEHNR and FQNEAQ (reference sequence). The V and J ends lost 2 bases and 2 bases respectively, with 10 bases between them. In nucleotides, the CDR3 is TGTGCCAGCAGCTTACCTACGGTTCCTGGGGCCAACGTCCTGACTTTC. As protein: CASSLPTVPGANVLTF.

The chain has TRBV6-5 and TRBJ2-7, with 7 nucleotides matching TRBD1. The CDR3 consists of 14 residues. With V trimmed by 6 bases and J by 7 bases, 12 bases remained unmatched. CDR1 is MNHEY, CDR2 SVGAGI, per germline. The CDR3 is CASSPTGTTGEQYF. In DNA form, the CDR3 reads TGTGCCAGCAGCCCGACAGGGACAACCGGGGAGCAGTACTTC.

The chain is built from TRBV5-1 and TRBJ2-1; the match to TRBD2 covers 10 bases. V dropped 0 bases and J dropped 4; count of bases not matched to a gene: 4. CDR3 length equals 16 residues. Germline V gene lookup returns CDR1 SGHRS and CDR2 YFSETQ. CDR3 amino acids: CASSLEVAGGYNEQFF. The CDR3 DNA reads TGCGCCAGCAGCTTGGAGGTAGCGGGGGGATACAATGAGCAGTTCTTC.

J is TRBJ2-5 and V is TRBV9; possibly TRBD1 for D (6 bases). This CDR3 has 14 residues. Germline V gives CDR1 SGDLS, CDR2 YYNGEE. The V end lost 0 bases, the J end lost 9 bases, and 15 bases lay between the germline ends. CDR3 residues: CASSVGGTPGAQYF. Here the CDR3 DNA reads TGTGCCAGCAGCGTAGGGGGGACACCTGGAGCCCAGTACTTC. The full variable domain, with the rest looked up from reference TRBV9 and TRBJ2-5, is DSGVTQTPKHLITATGQRVTLRCSPRSGDLSVYWYQQSLDQGLQFLIQYYNGEERAKGNILERFSAQQFPDLHSELNLSSLELGDSALYFCASSVGGTPGAQYFGPGTRLLVL.